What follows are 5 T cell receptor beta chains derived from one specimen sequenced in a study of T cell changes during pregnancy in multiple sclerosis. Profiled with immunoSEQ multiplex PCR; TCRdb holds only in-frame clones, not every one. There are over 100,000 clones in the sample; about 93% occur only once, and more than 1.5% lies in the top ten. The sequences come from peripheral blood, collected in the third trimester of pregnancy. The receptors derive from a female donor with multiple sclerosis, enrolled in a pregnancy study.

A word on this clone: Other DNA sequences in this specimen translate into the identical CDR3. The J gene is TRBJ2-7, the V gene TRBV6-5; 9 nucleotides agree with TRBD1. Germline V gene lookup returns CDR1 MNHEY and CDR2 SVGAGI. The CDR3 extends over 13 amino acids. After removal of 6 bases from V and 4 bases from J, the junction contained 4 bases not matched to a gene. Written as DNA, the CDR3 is TGTGCCAGCAGCCGGGACAGGGATTACGAGCAGTACTTC. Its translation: CASSRDRDYEQYF.

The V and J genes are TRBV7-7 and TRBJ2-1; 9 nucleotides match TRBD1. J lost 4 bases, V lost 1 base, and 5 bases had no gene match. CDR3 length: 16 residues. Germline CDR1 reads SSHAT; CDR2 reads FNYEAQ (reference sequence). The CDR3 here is CASSLGAGQGYNEQFF. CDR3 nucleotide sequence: TGTGCCAGCAGCTTAGGGGCCGGACAGGGGTACAATGAGCAGTTCTTC.

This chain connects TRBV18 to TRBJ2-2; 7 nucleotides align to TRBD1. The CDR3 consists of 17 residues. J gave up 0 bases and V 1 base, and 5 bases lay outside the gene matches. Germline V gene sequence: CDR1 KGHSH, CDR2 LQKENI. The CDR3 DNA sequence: TGTGCCAGCTCACCACGGGGTACAGGGGCGAACACCGGGGAGCTGTTTTTT. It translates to CASSPRGTGANTGELFF.

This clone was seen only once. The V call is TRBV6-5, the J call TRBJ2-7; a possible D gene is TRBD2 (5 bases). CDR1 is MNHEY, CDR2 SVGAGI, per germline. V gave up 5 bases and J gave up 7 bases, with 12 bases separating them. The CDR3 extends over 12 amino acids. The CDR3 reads CASSPGLREQYF. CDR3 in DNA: TGTGCCAGCAGTCCCGGACTTCGAGAGCAGTACTTC.

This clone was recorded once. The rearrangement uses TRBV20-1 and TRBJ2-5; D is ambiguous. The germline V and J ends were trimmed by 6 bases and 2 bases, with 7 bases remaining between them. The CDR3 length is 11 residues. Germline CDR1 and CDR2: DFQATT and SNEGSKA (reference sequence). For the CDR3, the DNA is TGCAGTGCCGGTCCTCAAGAGACCCAGTACTTC. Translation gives CSAGPQETQYF.